These 5 T cell receptor beta chains were all obtained from the same sample, sequenced in a study of shared T cell receptors in the human thymus. The repertoire was sequenced with immunoSEQ multiplex PCR; TCRdb's copy has only in-frame clones and lacks some. The data show 600,000 or so clones, more than 75% seen once. The data also belong to a second study, concerning human thymus T cells.

Sequenced sample: thymocytes. Receptor source: a boy under three years old with a congenital heart defect.

The rearrangement uses TRBV27 and TRBJ2-7, with 8 bases lining up with TRBD2. The CDR3 consists of 16 residues. Trimming took 5 bases from V and 0 from J; bases not matched to a gene: 9. Germline CDR1 reads MNHEY; CDR2 reads SMNVEV (reference sequence). The CDR3 spells CASSLRRGASSYEQYF. CDR3 coding DNA: TGTGCCAGCAGTCTCCGGCGGGGGGCGAGCTCCTACGAGCAGTACTTC.

The rearrangement uses TRBV28 and TRBJ1-2; a weak D match, TRBD1 (5 bases). CDR3 size: 17 residues. Per the germline V gene, CDR1 is MDHEN and CDR2 is SYDVKM. Trimming took 2 bases from V and 2 from J, leaving 18 bases between them. Here the CDR3 DNA reads TGTGCCAGCAGTTTACCTGGTTGGTTAGGGGCGAACTATGGCTACACCTTC. It encodes CASSLPGWLGANYGYTF.

V and J are TRBV4-1 and TRBJ1-2; 8 positions agree with TRBD1. This CDR3 is built from 16 residues. The J segment lost 0 bases and the V segment lost 3 bases, leaving 6 bases of the junction unmatched. Germline values: CDR1 MGHRA, CDR2 YSYEKL. The CDR3 loop reads CASSQPGQASNYGYTF. CDR3 DNA sequence: TGCGCCAGCAGCCAGCCGGGACAGGCCTCTAACTATGGCTACACCTTC.

The J gene is TRBJ2-2, the V gene TRBV21-1; the listed D gene, TRBD2, was not tested against the DNA. TRBV21-1 is a pseudogene. The CDR3 contains 16 residues. The CDR3 DNA sequence: TGTGCCAGCAGCAATATCCGGCGGTCGAACACCGGGGAGCTGTTTTTT. This encodes CASSNIRRSNTGELFF.

The CDR3 region is CASSLMRLADTYEQYF. CDR3 nucleotide sequence: TGCGCCAGCAGCTTGATGCGCCTAGCCGATACCTACGAGCAGTACTTC. The J gene is TRBJ2-7, the V gene TRBV5-1, with a possible D match to TRBD2 (5 bases). V lost 1 base to trimming and J lost 2 bases, with 16 bases between them. Germline-derived CDR1 and CDR2 are SGHRS and YFSETQ. This CDR3 is built from 16 residues.